Listed below are T cell receptor beta chains from one sample, sequenced in a study of OX40 agonist ivuxolimab in advanced cancers. Using immunoSEQ multiplex PCR, the repertoire was profiled, and TCRdb retains in-frame clones only, with some absent. The profile shows approximately 37,000 clones, around 83% of them singletons. This specimen was CD4+ or CD8+ T cells sorted from blood, taken in a trial of the OX40 agonist ivuxolimab. These TCRs come from an adult with an advanced solid tumor such as melanoma, head and neck, liver or kidney cancer. Each CDR3 is given with its conserved first and last residue. The D gene is left open where the match is weak. Clone size is stated in some rows and not others, as once, few, many or a class when expanded.

j_gene | abundance | d_gene | v_gene | CDR3aa | CDR3nt
TRBJ2-7 | - | TRBD2 | TRBV6-1 | CASNTGTTYEQYF | TGTGCCAGTAATACCGGGACTACCTACGAGCAGTACTTC
TRBJ1-1 | - | TRBD1 | TRBV5-5 | CASRRMGQSGTEAFF | TGTGCCAGCAGACGGATGGGACAGTCAGGGACTGAAGCTTTCTTT
TRBJ1-2 | - | - | TRBV4-1 | CASSQGHRSGDGYTF | TGCGCCAGCAGCCAAGGTCACAGGTCAGGGGATGGCTACACCTTC
TRBJ2-1 | once | - | TRBV14 | CASSQGRANQFF | TGTGCCAGCAGCCAAGGCAGGGCCAATCAGTTCTTC
TRBJ2-1 | - | - | TRBV11-2 | CASSLILSGTPPYNEQFF | TGTGCCAGCAGCCTTATCCTCTCCGGGACTCCCCCCTACAATGAGCAGTTCTTC
TRBJ2-5 | - | TRBD1 | TRBV5-6 | CASSLIWQGVQETQYF | TGTGCCAGCAGCTTGATTTGGCAGGGGGTACAAGAGACCCAGTACTTC
TRBJ2-3 | - | - | TRBV7-6 | CASSLDRTDTQYF | TGTGCCAGCAGCCTGGATAGGACAGATACGCAGTATTTT
TRBJ1-1 | few | - | TRBV5-1 | CASSGGASSTEAFF | TGCGCCAGCAGCGGGGGGGCCTCTAGCACTGAAGCTTTCTTT
TRBJ2-1 | - | TRBD1 | TRBV9 | CASSSQPGQGYNEQFF | TGTGCCAGCAGCTCCCAACCGGGACAGGGTTACAATGAGCAGTTCTTC
TRBJ2-2 | - | TRBD2 | TRBV6-1 | CASSLLAANTGELFF | TGTGCCAGCAGTTTACTAGCGGCGAACACCGGGGAGCTGTTTTTT
TRBJ2-2 | - | TRBD2 | TRBV11-2 | CASSLGLAGGGAGELFF | TGTGCCAGCAGCTTAGGGCTAGCGGGAGGTGGGGCCGGGGAGCTGTTTTTT
TRBJ2-7 | once | - | TRBV11-3 | CASSQTGTTSEQYF | TGTGCCAGCAGCCAGACAGGAACCACCTCCGAGCAGTACTTC
TRBJ1-2 | - | - | TRBV5-4 | CASSHADRGSYGYTF | TGTGCCAGCAGTCACGCAGACAGAGGAAGCTATGGCTACACCTTC
TRBJ1-1 | few | TRBD1 | TRBV28 | CASSLARQGASTEAFF | TGTGCCAGCAGCCTCGCTAGACAGGGGGCGAGCACTGAAGCTTTCTTT
TRBJ1-3 | once | - | TRBV18 | CASSPGGPGNTIYF | TGTGCCAGCTCGCCTGGAGGGCCTGGAAACACCATATATTTT
TRBJ1-2 | - | - | TRBV28 | CASTRSGRESYGYTF | TGTGCCAGCACCCGATCCGGGAGGGAGAGCTATGGCTACACCTTC
TRBJ2-1 | once | - | TRBV5-5 | CASSLDGRAFNEQFF | TGTGCCAGCAGCTTGGATGGACGGGCTTTCAATGAGCAGTTCTTC
TRBJ1-1 | - | - | TRBV14 | CASSQVRAPKPLNTEAFF | TGTGCCAGCAGCCAAGTCAGGGCCCCTAAGCCTTTGAACACTGAAGCTTTCTTT
TRBJ1-5 | - | - | TRBV6-6 | CASSSPNQPQHF | TGTGCCAGCAGTTCCCCTAATCAGCCCCAGCATTTT
TRBJ2-1 | - | TRBD1 | TRBV5-1 | CASSLEGQGYNEQFF | TGCGCCAGCAGCTTGGAGGGACAGGGATACAATGAGCAGTTCTTC
TRBJ1-2 | - | TRBD1 | TRBV29-1 | CSVEARDRGYGYTF | TGCAGCGTTGAAGCCCGGGACAGGGGGTATGGCTACACCTTC
TRBJ1-5 | - | - | TRBV6-1 | CASSESLSSGNQPQHF | TGTGCCAGCAGTGAAAGTTTGTCGTCAGGGAATCAGCCCCAGCATTTT
TRBJ1-5 | - | - | TRBV19 | CASNQGRPNQPQHF | TGTGCCAGTAATCAGGGCAGACCCAATCAGCCCCAGCATTTT
TRBJ1-4 | few | TRBD1 | TRBV27 | CASSSTPGQVGKLFF | TGTGCCAGCAGTTCCACCCCGGGACAGGTCGGAAAACTGTTTTTT
TRBJ1-3 | - | - | TRBV6-1 | CASSGQGNLNTIYF | TGTGCCAGCAGTGGGCAGGGGAACCTTAACACCATATATTTT
TRBJ1-2 | - | TRBD1 | TRBV5-8 | CASRMRDRLYGYTF | TGTGCCAGCAGAATGAGGGACAGACTCTATGGCTACACCTTC
TRBJ2-5 | few | - | TRBV27 | CASSFLGYQETQYF | TGTGCCAGCAGTTTCCTAGGTTACCAAGAGACCCAGTACTTC
TRBJ1-1 | - | - | TRBV19 | CASSTTAVPIKNTEAFF | TGTGCCAGTAGTACTACGGCAGTTCCGATTAAGAACACTGAAGCTTTCTTT
TRBJ1-1 | once | - | TRBV28 | CASSSTENTEAFF | TGTGCCAGCAGTTCCACAGAAAACACTGAAGCTTTCTTT
TRBJ2-2 | - | - | TRBV10-1 | CASLNTGELFF | TGCGCCAGCTTGAACACCGGGGAGCTGTTTTTT
TRBJ2-5 | - | - | TRBV10-3 | CAIRDSATETQYF | TGTGCCATCAGGGACAGTGCCACGGAGACCCAGTACTTC
TRBJ1-2 | - | - | TRBV6-5 | CASSYAGGGGYTF | TGTGCCAGCAGTTACGCGGGGGGGGGTGGCTACACCTTC